The clone carrying this TCR beta chain came up a few times. Its antigen is not known. The data were taken from a study of type 1 and type 2 diabetes patients. Study-level background: Donors were type 1 diabetes, type 2 diabetes, or nondiabetic controls. CD4+ or CD8+ T cells were positively selected from PBMCs with microbeads. General observations from the study: Between type 2 diabetes and control samples, V and J usage averaged approximately 0.97 correlation.

Amplification started from genomic DNA. The TCR beta CDR3 region was amplified using 30 forward and 13 reverse primers. TCRdb analysed the multiplex PCR reads with MiXCR anew, one entry per CDR3 protein. This table holds 250,000 to 300,000 distinct CDR3 sequences, around 47% found once. Roughly 9.7 milliliters of peripheral blood were collected from each participant. The sequenced sample was peripheral blood mononuclear cells (PBMCs). The clonotype was recovered from a young man with type 2 diabetes.

CDR3 DNA sequence: TGTGCCAGTAACTTAATCGGGGGGTCAACTTACAATGAGCAGTTCTTC. This gives the protein CASNLIGGSTYNEQFF. V usage is TRBV19 and J usage is TRBJ2-1; 7 bases agree with TRBD2. The V segment lost 7 bases and the J segment 4 bases; nucleotides outside the gene matches: 13. The germline V gene encodes CDR1 LNHDA and CDR2 SQIVND (reference sequence). The CDR3 has 16 residues.